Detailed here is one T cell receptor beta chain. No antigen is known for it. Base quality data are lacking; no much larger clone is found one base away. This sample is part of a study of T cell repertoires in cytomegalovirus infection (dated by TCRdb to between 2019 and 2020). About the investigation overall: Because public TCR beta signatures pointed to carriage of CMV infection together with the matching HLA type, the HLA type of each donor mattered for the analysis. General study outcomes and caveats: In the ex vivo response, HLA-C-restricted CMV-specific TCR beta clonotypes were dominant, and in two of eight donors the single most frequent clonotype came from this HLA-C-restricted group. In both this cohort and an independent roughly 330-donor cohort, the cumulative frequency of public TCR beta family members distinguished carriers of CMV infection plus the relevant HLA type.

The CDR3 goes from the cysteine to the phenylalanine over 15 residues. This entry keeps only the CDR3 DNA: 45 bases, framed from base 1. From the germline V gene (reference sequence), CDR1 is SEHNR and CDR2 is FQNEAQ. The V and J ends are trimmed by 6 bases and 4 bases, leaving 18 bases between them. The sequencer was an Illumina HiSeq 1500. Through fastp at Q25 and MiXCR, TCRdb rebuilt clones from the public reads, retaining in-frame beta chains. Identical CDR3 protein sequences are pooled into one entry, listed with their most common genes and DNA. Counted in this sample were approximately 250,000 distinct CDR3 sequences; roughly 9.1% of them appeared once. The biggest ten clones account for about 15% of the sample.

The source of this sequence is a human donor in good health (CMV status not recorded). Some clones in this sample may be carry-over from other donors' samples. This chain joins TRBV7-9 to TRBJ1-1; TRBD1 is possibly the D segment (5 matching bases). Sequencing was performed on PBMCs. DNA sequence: TGTGCCAGCAGATTGGACGGGGCCTTCGGCACTGAAGCTTTCTTT. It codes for CASRLDGAFGTEAFF.